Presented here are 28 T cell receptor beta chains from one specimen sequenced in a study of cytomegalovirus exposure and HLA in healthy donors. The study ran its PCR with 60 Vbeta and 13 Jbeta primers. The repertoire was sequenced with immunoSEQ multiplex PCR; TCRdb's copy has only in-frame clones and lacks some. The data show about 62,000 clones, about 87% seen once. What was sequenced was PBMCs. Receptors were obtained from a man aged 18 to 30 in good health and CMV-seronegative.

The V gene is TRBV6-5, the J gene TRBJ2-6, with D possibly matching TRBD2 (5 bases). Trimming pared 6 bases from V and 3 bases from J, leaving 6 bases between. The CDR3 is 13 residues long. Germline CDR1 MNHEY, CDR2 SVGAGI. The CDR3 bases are TGTGCCAGCAGCGGGGTTGGGGCCAACGTCCTGACTTTC. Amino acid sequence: CASSGVGANVLTF.

The CDR3: CASSLVGPQETQYF. The CDR3 region has the DNA TGTGCCAGCAGCTTAGTCGGTCCACAAGAGACCCAGTACTTC. The V and J genes are TRBV13 and TRBJ2-5; no firm D call. The CDR3 is made up of 14 amino acids. The ends were cut back, 1 base at V and 2 bases at J, with 8 bases in the middle. In germline, CDR1 is PRHDT, CDR2 FYEKMQ (reference sequence).

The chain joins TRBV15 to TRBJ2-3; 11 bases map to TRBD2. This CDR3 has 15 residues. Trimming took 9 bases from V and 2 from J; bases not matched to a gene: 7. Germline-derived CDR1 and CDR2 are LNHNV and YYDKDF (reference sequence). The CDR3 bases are TGTGCCACAAGTAGCGGGGGGGGTATCACAGATACGCAGTATTTT. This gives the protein CATSSGGGITDTQYF.

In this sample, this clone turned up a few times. The CDR3 nucleotides read TGTGCCAGCACCCGGACAGGCCACACCGGGGAGCTGTTTTTT. This gives the protein CASTRTGHTGELFF. The chain employs TRBV5-6 and TRBJ2-2; TRBD1 matches at 7 bases. Germline CDR1 SGHDT, CDR2 YYEEEE. J was trimmed by 3 bases and V by 6 bases; bases with no gene match: 5. The CDR3 extends over 14 amino acids.

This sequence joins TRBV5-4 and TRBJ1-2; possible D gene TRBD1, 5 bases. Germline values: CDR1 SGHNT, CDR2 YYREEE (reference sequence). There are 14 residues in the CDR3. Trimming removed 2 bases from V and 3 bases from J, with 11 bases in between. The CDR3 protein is CASSFGGADYGYTF. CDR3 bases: TGTGCCAGCAGCTTCGGAGGGGCCGACTATGGCTACACCTTC.

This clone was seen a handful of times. The CDR3 DNA follows: TGTGCCAGCTCGGGAGGGACTATCAATGAGCAGTTCTTC. This sequence encodes CASSGGTINEQFF. The chain has TRBV18 and TRBJ2-1; 7 nucleotides line up with TRBD2. V gave up 6 bases and J gave up 6 bases; unmatched junction bases: 5. Per germline, CDR1 KGHSH and CDR2 LQKENI. The CDR3 contains 13 residues.

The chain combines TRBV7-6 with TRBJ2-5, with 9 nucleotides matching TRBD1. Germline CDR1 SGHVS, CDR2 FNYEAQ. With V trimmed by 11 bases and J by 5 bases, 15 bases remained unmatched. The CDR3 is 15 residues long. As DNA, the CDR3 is TGTGCCGCCGGGGGGACAGGGCTCCGGCCGGAGACCCAGTACTTC. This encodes CAAGGTGLRPETQYF.

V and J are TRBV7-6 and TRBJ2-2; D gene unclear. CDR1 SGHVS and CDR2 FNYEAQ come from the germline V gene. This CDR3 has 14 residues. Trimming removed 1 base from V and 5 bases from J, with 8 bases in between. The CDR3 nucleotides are TGTGCCAGCAGCTTAGGCCAGCGAACCGGGGAGCTGTTTTTT. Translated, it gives CASSLGQRTGELFF.

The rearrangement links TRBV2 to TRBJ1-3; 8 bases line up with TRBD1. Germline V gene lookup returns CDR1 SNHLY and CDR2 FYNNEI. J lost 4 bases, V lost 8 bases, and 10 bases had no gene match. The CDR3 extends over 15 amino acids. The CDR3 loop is CASARSWTGGNTIYF. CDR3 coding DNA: TGTGCCAGCGCCCGGAGTTGGACAGGGGGAAACACCATATATTTT.

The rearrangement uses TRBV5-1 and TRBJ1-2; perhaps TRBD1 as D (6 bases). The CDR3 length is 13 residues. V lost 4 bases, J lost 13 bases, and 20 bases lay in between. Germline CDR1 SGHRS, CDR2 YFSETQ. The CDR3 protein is CASSLRGGEFGTF. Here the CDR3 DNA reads TGCGCCAGCAGCCTCAGGGGTGGTGAATTCGGCACCTTC.

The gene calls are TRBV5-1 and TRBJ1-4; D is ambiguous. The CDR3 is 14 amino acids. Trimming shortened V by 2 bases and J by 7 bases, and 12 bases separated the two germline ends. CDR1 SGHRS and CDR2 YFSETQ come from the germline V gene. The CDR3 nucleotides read TGCGCCAGCAGCTTCTACGAGGCGGGTGAAAAACTGTTTTTT. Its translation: CASSFYEAGEKLFF.

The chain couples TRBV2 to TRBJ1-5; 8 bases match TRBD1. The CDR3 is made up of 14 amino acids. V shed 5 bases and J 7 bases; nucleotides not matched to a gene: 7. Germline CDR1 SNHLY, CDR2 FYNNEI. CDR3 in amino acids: CASSLRQGTQPQHF. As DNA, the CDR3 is TGTGCCAGCAGTCTTAGACAGGGGACGCAGCCCCAGCATTTT.

The CDR3 DNA is TGTGCCAGCAGTGGGACAGGGACTAATGAAAAACTGTTTTTT. Translating gives CASSGTGTNEKLFF. The rearrangement joins TRBV6-5 to TRBJ1-4; 9 nucleotides match TRBD1. V gave up 5 bases and J gave up 2 bases; unmatched junction bases: 0. The CDR3 runs to 14 residues. The germline V gene has CDR1 MNHEY and CDR2 SVGAGI.

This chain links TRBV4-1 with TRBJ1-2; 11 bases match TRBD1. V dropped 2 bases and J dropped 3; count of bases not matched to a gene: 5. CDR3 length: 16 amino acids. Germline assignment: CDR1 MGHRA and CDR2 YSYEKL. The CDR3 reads CASSQLPGQGDYGYTF. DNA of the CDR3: TGCGCCAGCAGCCAATTACCGGGACAGGGGGACTATGGCTACACCTTC.

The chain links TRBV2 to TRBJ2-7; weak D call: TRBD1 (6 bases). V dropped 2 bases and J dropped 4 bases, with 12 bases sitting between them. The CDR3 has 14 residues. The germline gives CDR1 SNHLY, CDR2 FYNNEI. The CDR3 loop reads CASSENRANYEQYF. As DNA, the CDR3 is TGTGCCAGCAGTGAAAACAGGGCTAATTACGAGCAGTACTTC.

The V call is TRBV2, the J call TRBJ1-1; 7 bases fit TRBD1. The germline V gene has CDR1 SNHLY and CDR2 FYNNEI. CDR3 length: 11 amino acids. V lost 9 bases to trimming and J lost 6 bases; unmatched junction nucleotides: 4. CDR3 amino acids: CASSGTAEAFF. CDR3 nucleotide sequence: TGTGCCAGTTCCGGGACAGCTGAAGCTTTCTTT. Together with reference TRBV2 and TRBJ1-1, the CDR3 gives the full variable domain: EPEVTQTPSHQVTQMGQEVILRCVPISNHLYFYWYRQILGQKVEFLVSFYNNEISEKSEIFDDQFSVERPDGSNFTLKIRSTKLEDSAMYFCASSGTAEAFFGQGTRLTVV.

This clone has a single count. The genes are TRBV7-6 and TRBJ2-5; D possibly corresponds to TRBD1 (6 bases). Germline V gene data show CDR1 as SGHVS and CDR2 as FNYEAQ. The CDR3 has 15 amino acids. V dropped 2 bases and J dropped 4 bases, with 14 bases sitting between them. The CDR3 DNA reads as TGTGCCAGCAGCTTAAACTGGGGGCATGGAGAGACCCAGTACTTC. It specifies CASSLNWGHGETQYF.

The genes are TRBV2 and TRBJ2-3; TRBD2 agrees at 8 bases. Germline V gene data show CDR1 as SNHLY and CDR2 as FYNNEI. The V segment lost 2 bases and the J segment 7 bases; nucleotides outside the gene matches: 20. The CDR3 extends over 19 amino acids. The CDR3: CASSEIFTFWIAGGHTQYF. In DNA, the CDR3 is TGTGCCAGCAGTGAAATCTTTACCTTTTGGATCGCGGGGGGCCATACGCAGTATTTT.

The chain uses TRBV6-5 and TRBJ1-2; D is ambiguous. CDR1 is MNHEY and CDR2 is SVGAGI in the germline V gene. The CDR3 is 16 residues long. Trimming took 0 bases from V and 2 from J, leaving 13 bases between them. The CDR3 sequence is CASSYSKGGQNYGYTF. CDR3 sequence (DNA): TGTGCCAGCAGTTACTCGAAAGGAGGCCAGAACTATGGCTACACCTTC.

The CDR3 region has the DNA TGTGCCAGCATGGGGGCGATGGGGAACTACAATGAGCAGTTCTTC. The encoded protein is CASMGAMGNYNEQFF. The rearrangement uses TRBV6-1 and TRBJ2-1; D possibly corresponds to TRBD1 (6 bases). Germline V lookup: CDR1 MNHNS, CDR2 SASEGT. The CDR3 contains 15 residues. V was pared by 7 bases and J by 3 bases, with 16 bases between.

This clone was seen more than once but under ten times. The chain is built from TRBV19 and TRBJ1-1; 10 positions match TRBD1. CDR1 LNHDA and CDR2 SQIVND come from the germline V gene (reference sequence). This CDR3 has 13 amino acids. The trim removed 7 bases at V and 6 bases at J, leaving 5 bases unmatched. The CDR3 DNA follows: TGTGCCAGTATTCGGACAGGGGGTTCTGAAGCTTTCTTT. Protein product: CASIRTGGSEAFF.

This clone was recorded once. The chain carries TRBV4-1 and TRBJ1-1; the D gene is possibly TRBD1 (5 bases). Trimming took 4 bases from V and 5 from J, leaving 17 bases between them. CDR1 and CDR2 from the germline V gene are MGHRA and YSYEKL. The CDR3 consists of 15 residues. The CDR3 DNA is TGCGCCAGCAGCCCTCGAGGCCAGGGCATAACTGAAGCTTTCTTT. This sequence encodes CASSPRGQGITEAFF.

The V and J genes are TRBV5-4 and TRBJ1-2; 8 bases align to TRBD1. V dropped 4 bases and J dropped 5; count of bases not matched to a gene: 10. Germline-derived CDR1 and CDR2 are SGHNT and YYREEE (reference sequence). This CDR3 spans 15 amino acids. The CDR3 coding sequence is TGTGCCAGCAGCACAACGACAGGGGACCTTTATGGCTACACCTTC. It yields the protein CASSTTTGDLYGYTF.

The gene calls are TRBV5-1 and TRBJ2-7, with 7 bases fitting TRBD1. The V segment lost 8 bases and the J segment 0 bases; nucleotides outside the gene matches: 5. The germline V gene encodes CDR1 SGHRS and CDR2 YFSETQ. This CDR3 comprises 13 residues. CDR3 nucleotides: TGCGCCAGTCGACAGGGTAGCTCCTACGAGCAGTACTTC. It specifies CASRQGSSYEQYF. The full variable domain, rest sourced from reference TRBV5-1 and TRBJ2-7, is KAGVTQTPRYLIKTRGQQVTLSCSPISGHRSVSWYQQTPGQGLQFLFEYFSETQRNKGNFPGRFSGRQFSNSRSEMNVSTLELGDSALYLCASRQGSSYEQYFGPGTRLTVT.

The CDR3 bases are TGCAGCGTCCGGGCGGGGACAGGGAATTCACCCCTCCACTTT. It specifies CSVRAGTGNSPLHF. The chain recombines TRBV29-1 with TRBJ1-6; 9 bases agree with TRBD1. Trimming cost V 6 bases and J 7 bases; bases outside gene matches: 7. CDR3 length equals 14 residues. CDR1 is SQVTM, CDR2 ANQGSEA, per germline.

CDR3 amino acids: CASSPGQISGNTIYF. The CDR3, as DNA: TGTGCCAGCTCACCGGGGCAGATCTCTGGAAACACCATATATTTT. The chain carries TRBV18 and TRBJ1-3, with D perhaps matching TRBD1 (5 bases). CDR1 KGHSH and CDR2 LQKENI come from the germline V gene. Trimming removed 3 bases from V and 0 bases from J, with 9 bases in between. The CDR3 extends over 15 amino acids.

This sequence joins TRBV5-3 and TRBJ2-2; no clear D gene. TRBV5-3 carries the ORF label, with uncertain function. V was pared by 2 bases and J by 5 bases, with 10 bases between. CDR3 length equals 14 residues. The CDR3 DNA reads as TGTGCCAGAAGCTTACTCTCCTCTACCGGGGAGCTGTTTTTT. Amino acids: CARSLLSSTGELFF.

CDR3 residues: CASSLAGGNNEQFF. The CDR3 DNA reads as TGTGCCAGCAGTCTAGCGGGGGGCAACAATGAGCAGTTCTTC. The chain recombines TRBV2 with TRBJ2-1; 11 bases fit TRBD2. The CDR3 is 14 amino acids. Trimming at V came to 5 bases and at J to 5 bases, leaving 2 bases not matched to a gene. Germline loops: CDR1 SNHLY, CDR2 FYNNEI.